The rows below give T cell receptor beta chains drawn from one sample of a study of T-cell memory formation after mild COVID-19. TCRdb itself ran the 5' RACE reads through MiXCR, one entry per CDR3 protein. Of approximately 300,000 distinct CDR3 sequences detected, approximately 15% appear once; the ten largest clones hold 20% to 25%. Sequences were obtained from PBMCs or a T cell subset sorted from them (not recorded which). The receptors shown here come from a man younger than 35 who had mild COVID-19 (a few samples of this study predate the infection). Cell type and time point are not known. CDR3s include the opening cysteine and the closing phenylalanine or tryptophan. The order of the fields is CDR3 length, J gene, V gene, CDR3 protein.

15,TRBJ2-3,TRBV6-2/TRBV6-3,CASSYARGNLDTQYF
15,TRBJ2-2,TRBV6-5,CASSSQGGDTGELFF
11,TRBJ2-1,TRBV6-6,CASSPGGDQFF
14,TRBJ2-7,TRBV3-1,CASSQDGGPYEQYF
16,TRBJ2-1,TRBV6-5,CASSYSGQGEDNEQFF
14,TRBJ2-1,TRBV20-1,CSAYQLGVDNEQFF
13,TRBJ2-1,TRBV18,CASSEGVNNEQFF
12,TRBJ1-2,TRBV12-3/TRBV12-4,CASSPGQYGYTF
15,TRBJ2-1,TRBV6-1,CASRAGQGNYNEQFF
13,TRBJ1-2,TRBV4-2,CASSRKLRDGYTF
14,TRBJ2-3,TRBV7-2,CASSRGGPADTQYF
13,TRBJ1-6,TRBV5-1,CASSWGGTQTLHF
16,TRBJ1-5,TRBV11-2,CASSLGRGGNNQPQHF
15,TRBJ1-6,TRBV5-1,CASSLGQGGESPLHF
15,TRBJ2-3,TRBV7-2,CASRFLGGSADTQYF
14,TRBJ2-5,TRBV6-5,CASRRGQGQETQYF
16,TRBJ2-4,TRBV3-1,CASSQDRVGGFHIQYF
14,TRBJ2-3,TRBV5-1,CASSHLLGGDTQYF
12,TRBJ2-2,TRBV29-1,CSVRTAAWELFF
14,TRBJ2-5,TRBV2,CASTHMTGQETQYF
12,TRBJ2-1,TRBV25-1,CASSGASSEQFF
14,TRBJ2-7,TRBV4-3,CASSSRDGDYEQYF
12,TRBJ2-5,TRBV6-2/TRBV6-3,CASAGLQETQYF
18,TRBJ2-2,TRBV6-2/TRBV6-3,CASRPHGRGRSGTGELFF
14,TRBJ1-5,TRBV15,CATWGGVRNQPQHF
15,TRBJ1-2,TRBV24-1,CATSDSGTANYGYTF
13,TRBJ1-3,TRBV12-3/TRBV12-4,CASSGQTGNTIYF
13,TRBJ2-5,TRBV12-3/TRBV12-4,CASSFEGEETQYF
13,TRBJ2-1,TRBV4-1,CASSLQGSNEQFF
12,TRBJ2-7,TRBV29-1,CSVEGQGVEQYF
14,TRBJ1-4,TRBV28,CASSPGQTNEKLFF
15,TRBJ2-2,TRBV6-5,CASSYSSGNTGELFF
16,TRBJ2-3,TRBV4-1,CASSQESIPSTDTQYF
13,TRBJ2-3,TRBV5-1,CASSPFQAHTQYF
16,TRBJ2-3,TRBV6-2/TRBV6-3,CASSYRNPGRADTQYF
15,TRBJ1-2,TRBV12-3/TRBV12-4,CASSLTSGGDYGYTF
18,TRBJ2-3,TRBV6-6,CASSYQIPIGASTDTQYF
15,TRBJ2-3,TRBV7-6,CASSLVGVGTDTQYF
14,TRBJ1-3,TRBV20-1,CSASFLGVGNTIYF
13,TRBJ2-1,TRBV4-3,CASSQGTVGEQFF